What follows are 9 T cell receptor beta chains derived from one specimen sequenced in a study of blood T cell repertoires in COVID-19. Only in-frame clones appear in the TCRdb table, and some are missing; sequencing was by immunoSEQ multiplex PCR. The data hold over 200,000 clones, with 89% observed a single time. Material for sequencing was peripheral blood. These receptors all stem from a man between 60 and 75 years old who had recovered from COVID-19.

The chain has TRBV9 and TRBJ2-5, with D possibly being TRBD2 (5 bases). CDR1 and CDR2 from the germline V gene are SGDLS and YYNGEE. The CDR3 is made up of 15 amino acids. Trimming took off 0 bases at V and 5 bases at J, with 14 bases between the two ends. CDR3 DNA sequence: TGTGCCAGCAGCGTAGCGAGCGGCCTAGAGGAGACCCAGTACTTC. It is translated as CASSVASGLEETQYF.

V and J are TRBV6-1 and TRBJ1-5; D possibly corresponds to TRBD1 (6 bases). Germline V CDR1 and CDR2: MNHNS, SASEGT. This CDR3 is 13 amino acids long. Trimming removed 2 bases at V and 7 bases at J, with 9 bases between. CDR3 loop: CASSETGSQPQHF. For the CDR3, the DNA is TGTGCCAGCAGTGAAACAGGGAGCCAGCCCCAGCATTTT.

This chain links TRBV7-3 with TRBJ1-1; 8 bases are shared with TRBD1. This CDR3 contains 14 residues. J was trimmed by 6 bases and V by 5 bases; bases with no gene match: 8. The germline gives CDR1 SGHTA, CDR2 FQGTGA. The CDR3 is CASSPGQAGAEAFF. The CDR3 region has the DNA TGTGCCAGCAGCCCGGGACAGGCTGGGGCTGAAGCTTTCTTT.

The chain combines TRBV19 with TRBJ2-2, with 9 bases that match TRBD1. V lost 6 bases to trimming and J lost 4 bases; unmatched junction nucleotides: 6. Germline lookup yields CDR1 LNHDA and CDR2 SQIVND (reference sequence). CDR3 length equals 15 residues. The DNA for the CDR3 is TGTGCCAGTAGAGCCGGGACAGGGAGCACCGGGGAGCTGTTTTTT. It translates to CASRAGTGSTGELFF.

The chain recombines TRBV18 with TRBJ2-7, with 9 bases aligning to TRBD2. The J segment lost 2 bases and the V segment lost 2 bases, leaving 4 bases of the junction unmatched. CDR1 is KGHSH and CDR2 is LQKENI in the germline V gene. This CDR3 has 15 residues. The DNA for the CDR3 is TGTGCCAGCTCACCAGGAGCGGGGGGACCCTACGAGCAGTACTTC. Translation: CASSPGAGGPYEQYF.

The chain uses TRBV6-5 and TRBJ2-1; D not certain. The V end was cut by 6 bases, the J end by 7 bases, with 13 bases between. Germline V gene sequence: CDR1 MNHEY, CDR2 SVGAGI. This CDR3 is 13 amino acids long. DNA of the CDR3: TGTGCCAGCAGGAGCACGAGAGTGAATGAGCAGTTCTTC. It encodes CASRSTRVNEQFF.

Of note for this clone: Other nucleotide sequences in the sample specify the same CDR3. The chain uses TRBV3-1 (or the pseudogene TRBV3-2) and TRBJ1-4; 10 bases fit TRBD1. The germline V gene encodes CDR1 LGHDT and CDR2 YNNKEL (reference sequence). The CDR3 contains 15 residues. V trimming: 3 bases; J trimming: 7 bases; junction bases outside the gene matches: 5. This CDR3 is CASSQAGTGVEKLFF. Here the CDR3 DNA reads TGTGCCAGCAGCCAGGCCGGGACAGGGGTTGAAAAACTGTTTTTT.

As DNA, the CDR3 is TGTGCCAGCAGTTATGGGGGCAGTCGTTCGGGCAGCGAGCAGTACTTC. This codes for CASSYGGSRSGSEQYF. This chain uses TRBV6-5 with TRBJ2-7, with D possibly matching TRBD1 (6 bases). CDR3 length equals 16 residues. The germline V gene encodes CDR1 MNHEY and CDR2 SVGAGI. Trimming left V 3 bases short and J 6 bases short, with 21 bases between.

This chain links TRBV25-1 with TRBJ2-3, with D hard to call. The CDR3 totals 14 residues. Germline CDR1 reads MGHDK; CDR2 reads SYGVNS. The V gene lost 1 base and the J gene lost 5 bases, with 10 bases spanning the gap. CDR3 DNA: TGTGCCAGCAGTGAATTTAGTGGGCAAGATACGCAGTATTTT. This codes for CASSEFSGQDTQYF.